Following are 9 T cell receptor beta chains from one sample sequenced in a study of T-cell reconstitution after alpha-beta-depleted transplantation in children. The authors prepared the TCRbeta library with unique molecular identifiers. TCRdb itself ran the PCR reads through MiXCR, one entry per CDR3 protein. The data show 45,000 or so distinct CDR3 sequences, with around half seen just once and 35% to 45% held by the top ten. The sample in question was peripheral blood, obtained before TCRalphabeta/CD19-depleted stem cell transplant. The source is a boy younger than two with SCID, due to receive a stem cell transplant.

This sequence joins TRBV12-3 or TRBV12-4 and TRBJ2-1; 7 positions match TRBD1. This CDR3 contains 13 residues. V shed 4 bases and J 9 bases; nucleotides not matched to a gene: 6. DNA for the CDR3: TGTGCCAGCAGTTCCTCGACAGGGAGTGAGCAGTTCTTC. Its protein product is CASSSSTGSEQFF.

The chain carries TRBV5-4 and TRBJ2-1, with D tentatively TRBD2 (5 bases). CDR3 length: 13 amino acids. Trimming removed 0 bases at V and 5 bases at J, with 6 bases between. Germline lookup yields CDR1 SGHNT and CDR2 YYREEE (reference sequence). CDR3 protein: CASSLDGNNEQFF. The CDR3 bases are TGTGCCAGCAGCTTGGACGGGAACAATGAGCAGTTCTTC.

CDR3 sequence (DNA): TGCAGTGCTCCCCGGGGTAGCGGGGTCTTGGAGCAGTATTTT. It yields the protein CSAPRGSGVLEQYF. The chain employs TRBV20-1 and TRBJ2-3; 8 bases are a match to TRBD2. Germline CDR1 reads DFQATT; CDR2 reads SNEGSKA (reference sequence). With 5 bases clipped from V and 11 bases from J, the junction kept 15 bases outside the gene matches. The CDR3 has 14 residues.

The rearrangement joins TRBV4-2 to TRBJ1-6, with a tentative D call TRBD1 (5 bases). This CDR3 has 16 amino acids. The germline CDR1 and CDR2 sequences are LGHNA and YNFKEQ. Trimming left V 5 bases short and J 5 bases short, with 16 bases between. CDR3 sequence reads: CASSFARDRNNSPLHF. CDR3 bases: TGTGCCAGCAGCTTCGCCCGGGACCGTAATAATTCACCCCTCCACTTT.

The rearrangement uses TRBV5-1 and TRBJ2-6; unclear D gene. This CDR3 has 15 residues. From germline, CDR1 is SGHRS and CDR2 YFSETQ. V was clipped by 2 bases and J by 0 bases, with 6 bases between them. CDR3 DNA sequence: TGCGCCAGCAGCTTCAGCTCCTCTGGGGCCAACGTCCTGACTTTC. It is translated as CASSFSSSGANVLTF.

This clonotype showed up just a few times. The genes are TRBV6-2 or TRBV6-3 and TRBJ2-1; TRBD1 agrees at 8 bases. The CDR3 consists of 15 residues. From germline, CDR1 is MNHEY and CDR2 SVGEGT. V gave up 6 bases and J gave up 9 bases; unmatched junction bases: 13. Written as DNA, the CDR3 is TGTGCCAGCAGACCTCTGACAGGGGTGATTAGTGAGCAGTTCTTC. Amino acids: CASRPLTGVISEQFF.

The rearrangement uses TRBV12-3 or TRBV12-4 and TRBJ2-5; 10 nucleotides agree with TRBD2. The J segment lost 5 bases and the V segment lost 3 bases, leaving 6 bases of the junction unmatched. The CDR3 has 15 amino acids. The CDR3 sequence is CASSFRLAGAETQYF. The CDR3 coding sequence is TGTGCCAGCAGTTTCCGGCTAGCGGGGGCTGAGACCCAGTACTTC.

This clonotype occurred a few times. CDR3 loop: CASSLRGTGGDEQFF. The CDR3 nucleotides read TGCGCCAGCAGCCTGCGCGGGACAGGGGGGGATGAGCAGTTCTTC. The chain joins TRBV4-1 to TRBJ2-1, with 11 bases fitting TRBD1. The length of the CDR3 is 15 residues. With 4 bases clipped from V and 8 bases from J, the junction kept 7 bases outside the gene matches. Looked up from germline, CDR1 is MGHRA and CDR2 is YSYEKL.

CDR3 loop: CASSYSETGSGYTF. The CDR3 DNA follows: TGTGCCAGCAGTTACTCGGAGACAGGGTCCGGCTACACCTTC. This chain uses TRBV6-2 or TRBV6-3 with TRBJ1-2; TRBD1 matches 7 bases. The CDR3 sequence is 14 residues long. The V gene end was trimmed by 0 bases and the J gene end by 8 bases; junction bases not matched to a gene: 6. Looked up from germline, CDR1 is MNHEY and CDR2 is SVGEGT.